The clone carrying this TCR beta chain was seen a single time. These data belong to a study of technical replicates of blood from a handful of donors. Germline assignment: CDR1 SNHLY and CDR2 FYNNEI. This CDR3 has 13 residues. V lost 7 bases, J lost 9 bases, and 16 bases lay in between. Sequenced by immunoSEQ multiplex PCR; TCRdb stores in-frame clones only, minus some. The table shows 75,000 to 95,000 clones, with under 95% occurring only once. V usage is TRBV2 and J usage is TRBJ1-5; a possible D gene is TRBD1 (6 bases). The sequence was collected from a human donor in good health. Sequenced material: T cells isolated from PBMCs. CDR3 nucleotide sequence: TGTGCCAGCAAGGGGGAAAGTCTTTCGCCCCAGCATTTT. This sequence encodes CASKGESLSPQHF. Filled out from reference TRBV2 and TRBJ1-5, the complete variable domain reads EPEVTQTPSHQVTQMGQEVILRCVPISNHLYFYWYRQILGQKVEFLVSFYNNEISEKSEIFDDQFSVERPDGSNFTLKIRSTKLEDSAMYFCASKGESLSPQHFGDGTRLSIL.